This T cell receptor beta chain was found in a study of T cell responses to AZD1222 COVID-19 vaccine. Assay used: immunoSEQ multiplex PCR; TCRdb lists only in-frame clones, some missing. The table includes some 100,000 clones, about 89% detected once. It was second doses at about 4 or about 12 weeks that were pooled. This TCR came from an adult who received the AZD1222 COVID-19 vaccine. Sample: peripheral blood, taken 28 days after the second AZD1222 dose.

CDR3 sequence reads: CASSQLGNEKLFF. In DNA, the CDR3 is TGTGCCAGCAGTCAGTTAGGTAATGAAAAACTGTTTTTT. The chain is built from TRBV12-3 or TRBV12-4 and TRBJ1-4; no clear D. The CDR3 is 13 residues long. Trimming left V 5 bases short and J 4 bases short, with 8 bases between.